What follows is one T cell receptor (beta chain) and its context. Its antigen is not identified. This record comes from a study of shared clonotypes between healthy human individuals. Study-wide results and limits: Estimated clonotype richness was generally higher in naive than memory subsets.

Germline CDR1 is SNHLY and CDR2 is FYNNEI. The CDR3 covers 13 residues. Trimming cost V 5 bases and J 4 bases; bases outside gene matches: 3. The assay was immunoSEQ multiplex PCR, and TCRdb's table has in-frame clones only and misses some. This table has more than 200,000 clones, approximately 65% appearing once. This TCR was recovered from a man aged 25 to 40 in good health. The sample taken for sequencing was memory CD4+ T cells sorted from blood. Subset reported: CD45RA-negative fraction. This chain links TRBV2 with TRBJ1-1; 8 bases are a match to TRBD1. CDR3 loop: CASSFTGGTEAFF. CDR3 DNA sequence: TGTGCCAGCAGTTTTACAGGGGGCACTGAAGCTTTCTTT.